This TCR beta chain was retrieved from a study of post-analysis software for immune sequencing data. The overall study: Relapsing-remitting, secondary progressive and progressive-relapsing forms made up the multiple sclerosis disease courses.

Germline V gene lookup returns CDR1 MNHEY and CDR2 SVGAGI. J lost 4 bases, V lost 6 bases, and 4 bases had no gene match. The CDR3 length is 13 residues. This clonotype came up a few times. The antigen is not known. Study findings and constraints: Analysis by F measure revealed that same-batch samples clustered strongly together. The normalized Chao1 diversity of multiple sclerosis patients was significantly lower than that of controls. Roughly 5 TRBV segments occurring more often in patients than controls included TRBV5-6, TRBV5-1 and TRBV20-1.

Researchers reported that TCR beta cDNA libraries carried unique molecular identifiers. With roughly 0.95 to 11 million T cells as the source, roughly 0.5 million cDNA molecules resulted. TCRdb used MiXCR to reprocess the PCR reads, holding one entry per CDR3 protein. Found here are under 900,000 distinct CDR3 sequences, approximately 57% of them singletons; the top ten hold over 4%. The sequenced sample was blood. The origin of this receptor is a girl aged 10-17 years with multiple sclerosis. The chain couples TRBV6-5 to TRBJ1-1; TRBD1 aligns across 8 bases. The CDR3 is CASRDRAGTEAFF. The CDR3 bases are TGTGCCAGCAGGGACAGGGCTGGCACTGAAGCTTTCTTT.